Listed below are T cell receptor beta chains from one sample, sequenced in a study of blood T cell repertoires in COVID-19. Assay used: immunoSEQ multiplex PCR; TCRdb lists only in-frame clones, some missing. The sample lists more than 300,000 clones; 88% were seen once. Sequencing input: peripheral blood. These receptors all come from a woman aged 25 to 45 with COVID-19, enrolled during active disease. Both conserved end residues are part of each CDR3. The D gene is left open where the match is weak. Clone size, where shown, is once, few, many, or a class for clones that have expanded.

size: .; V: TRBV6-5; J: TRBJ1-4; D: TRBD1; DNA: TGTGCCAGCAGGTTTTTTAGGACAGGGCTGTTTTTT; CDR3: CASRFFRTGLFF
size: .; V: TRBV6-6; J: TRBJ2-2; D: .; DNA: TGTGCCAGCAGTTATTCTCTTACCGGGGAGCTGTTTTTT; CDR3: CASSYSLTGELFF
size: once; V: TRBV9; J: TRBJ2-2; D: .; DNA: TGTGCCAGCCCTCAACCCCGCATACAGGAGCAACTTGGGGAGCTGTTTTTT; CDR3: CASPQPRIQEQLGELFF
size: .; V: TRBV7-2; J: TRBJ2-1; D: .; DNA: TGTGCCAGCAGATTCCCGGGTACCTCCTACAATGAGCAGTTCTTC; CDR3: CASRFPGTSYNEQFF
size: .; V: TRBV21-1; J: TRBJ2-3; D: .; DNA: TGTGCCAGCAGCACAAGGGGGAGTTTCCTAGATACGCAGTATTTT; CDR3: CASSTRGSFLDTQYF
size: .; V: TRBV11-2; J: TRBJ1-2; D: TRBD1; DNA: TGTGCCAGCAGCCAAAGCCTGGGACAGGGGGCGCGGGATGGCTACACCTTC; CDR3: CASSQSLGQGARDGYTF
size: once; V: TRBV6-5; J: TRBJ1-1; D: .; DNA: TGTGCCAGCTCGGCGGGTCGAGCGAACACTGAAGCTTTCTTT; CDR3: CASSAGRANTEAFF
size: .; V: TRBV18; J: TRBJ2-5; D: TRBD1; DNA: TGTGCCAGCTCCAGGGGGCTCGAGACCCAGTACTTC; CDR3: CASSRGLETQYF
size: .; V: TRBV5-6; J: TRBJ1-2; D: .; DNA: TGTGCCAGCAGCTTGGAAACAGACCTCTATGGCTACACCTTC; CDR3: CASSLETDLYGYTF
size: .; V: TRBV5-1; J: TRBJ1-2; D: TRBD1; DNA: TGCGCCAGCAGCCCCGGGACAGATACGGGCTACACCTTC; CDR3: CASSPGTDTGYTF
size: once; V: TRBV19; J: TRBJ2-3; D: .; DNA: TGTGCCAGCGCGCCTCAGGGGAAGGGGGCAGATACGCAGTATTTT; CDR3: CASAPQGKGADTQYF
size: .; V: TRBV4-2; J: TRBJ1-2; D: .; DNA: TGTGCCAGCAGCCAAGATCCGGGGGAAGAAGGCTACACCTTC; CDR3: CASSQDPGEEGYTF
size: .; V: TRBV19; J: TRBJ1-4; D: TRBD1; DNA: TGTGCCACCAGGGGGCCCACAACTAATGAAAAACTGTTTTTT; CDR3: CATRGPTTNEKLFF
size: .; V: TRBV3-1/TRBV3-2; J: TRBJ1-2; D: .; DNA: TGTGCCAGCAGCCAAGGTCCAGGCTATGGCTACACCTTC; CDR3: CASSQGPGYGYTF
size: .; V: TRBV11-3; J: TRBJ1-2; D: .; DNA: TGTGCCAGCAGCTTAGGGAGGAATGGCTACACCTTC; CDR3: CASSLGRNGYTF
size: .; V: TRBV4-1; J: TRBJ2-3; D: .; DNA: TGCGCCGGCGGAGGGGTAGATACGCAGTATTTT; CDR3: CAGGGVDTQYF
size: few; V: TRBV12-5; J: TRBJ1-1; D: .; DNA: TGTGCTAGTGGTTTGGGGGCTTCTGAAGCTTTCTTT; CDR3: CASGLGASEAFF
size: .; V: TRBV6-5; J: TRBJ1-2; D: .; DNA: TGTGCCAGCAGGTCCAGGGTTGGGGATGGCTACACCTTC; CDR3: CASRSRVGDGYTF
size: few; V: TRBV7-2; J: TRBJ2-1; D: TRBD2; DNA: TGTGCCAGCAGCCCCGGTTTGGCGGGGGGGCTTCTATCGGAGTTCTTC; CDR3: CASSPGLAGGLLSEFF
size: .; V: TRBV2; J: TRBJ1-5; D: TRBD1; DNA: TGTGCCAGCAGTGCAGGACAGGGCTATCAGCCCCAGCATTTT; CDR3: CASSAGQGYQPQHF
size: .; V: TRBV2; J: TRBJ1-2; D: TRBD1; DNA: TGTGCCAGCAGAGACAGGGGAAATTATGGCTACACCTTC; CDR3: CASRDRGNYGYTF
size: .; V: TRBV5-1; J: TRBJ2-1; D: .; DNA: TGCGCCAGCAGCCCGGGACTGGGCAGCTCCTACAATGAGCAGTTCTTC; CDR3: CASSPGLGSSYNEQFF
size: .; V: TRBV6-5; J: TRBJ1-4; D: .; DNA: TGTGCCAGCAACCCCTACGGAACTAATGAAAAACTGTTTTTT; CDR3: CASNPYGTNEKLFF
size: .; V: TRBV2; J: TRBJ1-2; D: TRBD1; DNA: TGTGCCAGCAGGAGGGAGGCAGGGGGCGAATATGGCTACACCTTC; CDR3: CASRREAGGEYGYTF
size: once; V: TRBV6-1; J: TRBJ1-2; D: .; DNA: TGTGCCAGCAGTGAAGTCAGGGGAAACTATGGCTACACCTTC; CDR3: CASSEVRGNYGYTF
size: .; V: TRBV15; J: TRBJ2-2; D: .; DNA: TGTGCCACCAGCGCTCTCCAGGGGCTAACCGGGGAGCTGTTTTTT; CDR3: CATSALQGLTGELFF
size: .; V: TRBV18; J: TRBJ1-5; D: .; DNA: TGTGCCAGCTCACCTGATCCAGGGAACTACAGGCCCCAGCATTTT; CDR3: CASSPDPGNYRPQHF
size: .; V: TRBV19; J: TRBJ1-6; D: TRBD1; DNA: TGTGCCAGTAGGAGCGGACAGGTTAATTCACCCCTCCACTTT; CDR3: CASRSGQVNSPLHF
size: .; V: TRBV11-3; J: TRBJ1-2; D: TRBD1; DNA: TGTGCCAGCAGCCCGGACAGGGACTATGGCTACACCTTC; CDR3: CASSPDRDYGYTF
size: .; V: TRBV7-2; J: TRBJ1-2; D: .; DNA: TGTGCCAGCAGTTCCGGAGGGGCAATGGACTATGGCTACACCTTC; CDR3: CASSSGGAMDYGYTF
size: .; V: TRBV11-2; J: TRBJ1-3; D: TRBD1; DNA: TGTGCCAGCAGCTCAACAGGGGCGACGATTTCTGGAAACACCATATATTTT; CDR3: CASSSTGATISGNTIYF
size: .; V: TRBV10-2; J: TRBJ1-2; D: .; DNA: TGCGCCAGCACAGGCGCCTATGGCTACACCTTC; CDR3: CASTGAYGYTF
size: .; V: TRBV12-5; J: TRBJ2-7; D: .; DNA: TGTGCTAGTGGTTGGGGGCGGGAGCAGTACTTC; CDR3: CASGWGREQYF